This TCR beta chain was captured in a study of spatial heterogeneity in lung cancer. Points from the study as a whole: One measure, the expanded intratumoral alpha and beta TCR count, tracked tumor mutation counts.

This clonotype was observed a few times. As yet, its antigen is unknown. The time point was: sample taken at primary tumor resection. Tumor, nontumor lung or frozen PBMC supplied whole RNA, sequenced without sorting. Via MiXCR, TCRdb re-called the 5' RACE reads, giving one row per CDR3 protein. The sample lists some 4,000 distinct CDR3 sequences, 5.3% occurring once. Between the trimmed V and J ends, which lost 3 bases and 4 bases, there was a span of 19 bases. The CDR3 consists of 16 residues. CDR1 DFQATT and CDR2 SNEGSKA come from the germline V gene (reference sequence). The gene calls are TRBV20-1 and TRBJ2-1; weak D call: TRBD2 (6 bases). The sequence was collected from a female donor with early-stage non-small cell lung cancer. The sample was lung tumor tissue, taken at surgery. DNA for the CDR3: TGCAGTGCTAGGGGCGGCGGCGGAGGGGAATACAATGAGCAGTTCTTC. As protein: CSARGGGGGEYNEQFF.